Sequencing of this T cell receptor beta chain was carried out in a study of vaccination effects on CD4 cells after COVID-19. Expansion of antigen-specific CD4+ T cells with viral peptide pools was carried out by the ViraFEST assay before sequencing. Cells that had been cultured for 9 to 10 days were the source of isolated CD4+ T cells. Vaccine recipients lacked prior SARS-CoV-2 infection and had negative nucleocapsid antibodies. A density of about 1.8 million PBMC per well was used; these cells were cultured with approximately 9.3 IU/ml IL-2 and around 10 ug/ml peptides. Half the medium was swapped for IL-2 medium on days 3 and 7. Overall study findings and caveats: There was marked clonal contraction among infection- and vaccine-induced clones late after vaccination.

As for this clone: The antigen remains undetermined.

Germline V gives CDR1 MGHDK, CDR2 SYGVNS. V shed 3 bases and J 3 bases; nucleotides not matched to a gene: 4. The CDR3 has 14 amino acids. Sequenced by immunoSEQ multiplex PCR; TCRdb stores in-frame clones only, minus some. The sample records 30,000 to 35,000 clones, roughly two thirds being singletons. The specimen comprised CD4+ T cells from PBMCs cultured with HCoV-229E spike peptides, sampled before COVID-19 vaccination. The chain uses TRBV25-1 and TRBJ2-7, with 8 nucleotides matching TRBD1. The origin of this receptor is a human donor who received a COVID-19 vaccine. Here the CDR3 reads CASSDRQGNYEQYF. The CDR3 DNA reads TGTGCCAGCAGTGACAGACAGGGGAACTACGAGCAGTACTTC.